The 26 T cell receptor beta chains below come from one sample, sequenced in a study of T cell repertoires in cytomegalovirus infection. TCRdb used MiXCR to reprocess the reads, holding one entry per CDR3 protein. The table records about 600,000 distinct CDR3 sequences, approximately 24% of them present only once. The specimen was CD8+ T cells from PBMCs. These receptors all stem from a human donor in good health (CMV status not recorded). Some clones in this sample may be carry-over from other donors' samples.

The table lists this clonotype with a few counts. This sequence joins TRBV15 and TRBJ2-7; D is uncertain. V dropped 3 bases and J dropped 0 bases, with 15 bases sitting between them. The CDR3 contains 16 residues. Germline CDR1 reads LNHNV; CDR2 reads YYDKDF (reference sequence). In DNA form, the CDR3 reads TGTGCCACCAGCAGGACCCGGACGGAAAACTCCTACGAGCAGTACTTC. This codes for CATSRTRTENSYEQYF.

This clonotype showed up just a few times. The gene calls are TRBV12-3 or TRBV12-4 and TRBJ1-2, with TRBD1 as a possible D gene (5 bases). V dropped 5 bases and J dropped 5 bases, with 12 bases sitting between them. The CDR3 covers 13 residues. The CDR3: CASSATDTYGYTF. CDR3 sequence (DNA): TGTGCCAGCAGTGCGACAGACACTTATGGCTACACCTTC.

The chain recombines TRBV7-9 with TRBJ2-3, with D perhaps TRBD1 (6 bases). CDR1 and CDR2 (germline): SEHNR, FQNEAQ (reference sequence). V lost 1 base, J lost 3 bases, and 11 bases lay in between. The CDR3 has 15 residues. CDR3 amino acids: CASSLEQGVTDTQYF. CDR3 in DNA: TGTGCCAGCAGCTTAGAACAGGGAGTAACAGATACGCAGTATTTT.

The chain joins TRBV29-1 to TRBJ2-2; weak D call: TRBD1 (5 bases). In germline, CDR1 is SQVTM, CDR2 ANQGSEA. The V gene lost 4 bases and the J gene lost 2 bases, with 8 bases spanning the gap. This CDR3 is built from 13 residues. CDR3 loop: CSVGTINTGELFF. The CDR3 DNA sequence: TGCAGCGTTGGGACAATCAACACCGGGGAGCTGTTTTTT.

This clonotype came up a few times. The CDR3 sequence is CASSLAPSGGANEQFF. The DNA of the CDR3 is TGTGCCAGCAGCTTGGCCCCTAGCGGGGGGGCCAATGAGCAGTTCTTC. V and J are TRBV5-5 and TRBJ2-1; 12 positions agree with TRBD2. Germline V gene data show CDR1 as SGHKS and CDR2 as YYEKEE (reference sequence). This CDR3 comprises 16 residues. V lost 0 bases and J lost 6; bases outside the gene matches: 4.

J is TRBJ2-3 and V is TRBV20-1; 8 bases map to TRBD1. This CDR3 contains 12 residues. The germline CDR1 and CDR2 sequences are DFQATT and SNEGSKA (reference sequence). The V segment lost 5 bases and the J segment 4 bases; nucleotides outside the gene matches: 2. CDR3 in DNA: TGCAGTGCTCAGGGGGCATCAGATACGCAGTATTTT. Protein sequence: CSAQGASDTQYF.

The V and J genes are TRBV7-9 and TRBJ2-1, with no clear D. The CDR3 has 11 residues. The V gene lost 5 bases and the J gene lost 10 bases, with 9 bases spanning the gap. Germline assignment: CDR1 SEHNR and CDR2 FQNEAQ (reference sequence). CDR3 bases: TGTGCCAGCAGCCCGATGGGCGAGCAGTTCTTC. This translates into CASSPMGEQFF.

The chain joins TRBV29-1 to TRBJ1-4, with TRBD1 matching 10 bases. V shed 4 bases and J 1 base; nucleotides not matched to a gene: 3. CDR3 length: 15 amino acids. CDR1 is SQVTM and CDR2 is ANQGSEA in the germline V gene. In DNA, the CDR3 is TGCAGCGTTGGGACAGGGGGGGGAACTAATGAAAAACTGTTTTTT. As protein: CSVGTGGGTNEKLFF.

This clonotype was seen only once. V is TRBV29-1 and J is TRBJ1-1; D is unclear. The CDR3 has 14 residues. The germline gives CDR1 SQVTM, CDR2 ANQGSEA. Trimming left V 5 bases short and J 0 bases short, with 13 bases between. CDR3 sequence reads: CSVLWGSLNTEAFF. The CDR3 region has the DNA TGCAGCGTTTTGTGGGGATCCCTGAACACTGAAGCTTTCTTT.

In nucleotides, the CDR3 is TGTGCCAGCAGTTACTCCGATCAGGGGCTGAACACTGAAGCTTTCTTT. It translates to CASSYSDQGLNTEAFF. This chain links TRBV6-5 with TRBJ1-1; maybe TRBD1 (6 bases). V was cut by 0 bases and J by 0 bases, with 11 bases left in between. Germline-derived CDR1 and CDR2 are MNHEY and SVGAGI. The CDR3 has 16 residues.

This clonotype occurred a few times. This chain joins TRBV11-2 and TRBJ2-3; D is possibly TRBD2 (5 bases). The CDR3 loop spans 17 amino acids. Germline V gene sequence: CDR1 SGHAT, CDR2 FQNNGV. The germline V and J ends were trimmed by 5 bases and 2 bases, with 20 bases remaining between them. The CDR3 region has the DNA TGTGCCAGCAGCCACCCAGACTATTCAAAATACACAGATACGCAGTATTTT. Its translation: CASSHPDYSKYTDTQYF.

The chain links TRBV29-1 to TRBJ2-3, with 7 bases that match TRBD1. The CDR3 covers 12 residues. V shed 4 bases and J 6 bases; nucleotides not matched to a gene: 4. Germline lookup yields CDR1 SQVTM and CDR2 ANQGSEA. The CDR3 loop is CSVGDRADTQYF. Here the CDR3 DNA reads TGCAGCGTTGGCGACAGGGCCGATACGCAGTATTTT.

The rearrangement joins TRBV20-1 to TRBJ1-2; 10 nucleotides align to TRBD1. Trimming at V came to 5 bases and at J to 10 bases, leaving 4 bases not matched to a gene. The CDR3 has 11 amino acids. Germline assignment: CDR1 DFQATT and CDR2 SNEGSKA (reference sequence). CDR3 in DNA: TGCAGTGCTTCCGGGACAGGGGACTACACCTTC. This sequence encodes CSASGTGDYTF.

Many counts were recorded for this clonotype. The V call is TRBV7-9, the J call TRBJ2-2; TRBD1 matches 8 bases. Per germline, CDR1 SEHNR and CDR2 FQNEAQ (reference sequence). V dropped 5 bases and J dropped 1; count of bases not matched to a gene: 6. The CDR3 totals 16 residues. The CDR3 DNA reads as TGTGCCAGCAGCCGGCGGGGACAGGTGAACACCGGGGAGCTGTTTTTT. Translation: CASSRRGQVNTGELFF.

This clonotype was counted only a few times. The genes are TRBV11-2 and TRBJ2-1; tentative D call: TRBD1 (6 bases). The CDR3 extends over 15 amino acids. Germline-derived CDR1 and CDR2 are SGHAT and FQNNGV. V dropped 5 bases and J dropped 0 bases, with 11 bases sitting between them. The CDR3, as DNA: TGTGCCAGCAGCACCGGGACAATCTCCTACAATGAGCAGTTCTTC. Translating it yields CASSTGTISYNEQFF.

The gene calls are TRBV29-1 and TRBJ2-1; a possible D gene is TRBD1 (5 bases). CDR1 and CDR2 from the germline V gene are SQVTM and ANQGSEA. The CDR3 extends over 12 amino acids. V shed 4 bases and J shed 6 bases, with 10 bases lying between them. In DNA, the CDR3 is TGCAGCGTTGCGTCCCAGGGCAATGAGCAGTTCTTC. This gives the protein CSVASQGNEQFF.

A remark on this clonotype: A clone one base away is much larger, so this may be a read error. The chain joins TRBV7-2 to TRBJ2-2, with TRBD2 matching 11 bases. The germline V gene has CDR1 SGHTA and CDR2 FQGNSA. The CDR3 has 16 amino acids. In DNA form, the CDR3 reads TGTGCCAGCAGCCGGACTAGCGGGCCAAACATCGGGGAGCTGTTTTTT. As protein: CASSRTSGPNIGELFF.

The chain joins TRBV7-9 to TRBJ2-1; D gene unclear. V gave up 5 bases and J gave up 8 bases, with 13 bases separating them. The germline CDR1 and CDR2 sequences are SEHNR and FQNEAQ (reference sequence). CDR3 size: 13 residues. DNA of the CDR3: TGTGCCAGCAGCCCCCACAATACACATGAGCAGTTCTTC. As protein: CASSPHNTHEQFF.

A few counts support this clonotype. The gene calls are TRBV7-9 and TRBJ1-1; D remains unclear. Germline V gene sequence: CDR1 SEHNR, CDR2 FQNEAQ (reference sequence). V lost 6 bases and J 3 bases, leaving 14 bases between the germline ends. CDR3 size: 14 residues. CDR3 protein: CASSPDPRDTEAFF. CDR3 DNA sequence: TGTGCCAGCAGTCCTGATCCCCGGGACACTGAAGCTTTCTTT.

The sample holds many counts of this clonotype. The rearrangement links TRBV6-6 to TRBJ1-6; D is ambiguous. V was clipped by 2 bases and J by 7 bases, with 15 bases between them. Germline V gene sequence: CDR1 MNHNY, CDR2 SVGAGI (reference sequence). The CDR3 contains 16 residues. CDR3 DNA sequence: TGTGCCAGCAGTTACAGTAATCCGGGTATCAATTCACCCCTCCACTTT. Its translation is CASSYSNPGINSPLHF.

This clonotype was recorded at least ten times. The chain is built from TRBV7-2 and TRBJ2-1, with 9 bases fitting TRBD2. The CDR3 totals 15 residues. The germline gives CDR1 SGHTA, CDR2 FQGNSA. With V trimmed by 2 bases and J by 7 bases, 6 bases remained unmatched. This chain's CDR3 is CASSLRSGGPNEQFF. The CDR3 DNA reads TGTGCCAGCAGCTTAAGAAGCGGGGGGCCTAATGAGCAGTTCTTC.

J is TRBJ2-1 and V is TRBV29-1; TRBD2 agrees at 9 bases. CDR1 SQVTM and CDR2 ANQGSEA come from the germline V gene. This CDR3 comprises 15 residues. J gave up 7 bases and V 4 bases, and 11 bases lay outside the gene matches. CDR3 nucleotides: TGCAGCGTTGTACGGGGCGGGGGGGCCTGGAATGAGCAGTTCTTC. It yields the protein CSVVRGGGAWNEQFF.

This clonotype was observed a few times. This chain connects TRBV6-8 to TRBJ1-2; no definite D call. Trimming pared 3 bases from V and 3 bases from J, leaving 8 bases between. The CDR3 has 13 amino acids. CDR1 and CDR2 from the germline V gene are MNHGY and SAAAGT. In DNA, the CDR3 is TGTGCCAGCAGTTATACGGAGGACTATGGCTACACCTTC. This gives the protein CASSYTEDYGYTF.

This chain joins TRBV11-2 and TRBJ2-2; D uncertain. Looked up from germline, CDR1 is SGHAT and CDR2 is FQNNGV. Trimming stripped 2 bases from V and 7 bases from J, with 5 bases between. The CDR3 runs to 12 residues. CDR3 DNA: TGTGCCAGCAGCTTATACGTCGGGGAGCTGTTTTTT. This translates into CASSLYVGELFF.

This chain connects TRBV4-3 to TRBJ1-6; 8 bases match TRBD1. The ends lost 4 bases at V and 9 bases at J; junction bases unmatched: 5. Germline loops: CDR1 LGHNA, CDR2 YSLEER. This CDR3 has 14 residues. The CDR3 sequence: CASSPTGDISPLHF. The CDR3 nucleotides read TGCGCCAGCAGCCCGACAGGGGATATTTCACCCCTCCACTTT.

The chain couples TRBV20-1 to TRBJ2-7; 9 bases are shared with TRBD1. The CDR3 extends over 15 amino acids. The V segment lost 3 bases and the J segment 1 base; nucleotides outside the gene matches: 7. Germline assignment: CDR1 DFQATT and CDR2 SNEGSKA (reference sequence). DNA for the CDR3: TGCAGTGCTAGTCTTCGGGACAGGGTATCCTACGAGCAGTACTTC. It encodes CSASLRDRVSYEQYF.